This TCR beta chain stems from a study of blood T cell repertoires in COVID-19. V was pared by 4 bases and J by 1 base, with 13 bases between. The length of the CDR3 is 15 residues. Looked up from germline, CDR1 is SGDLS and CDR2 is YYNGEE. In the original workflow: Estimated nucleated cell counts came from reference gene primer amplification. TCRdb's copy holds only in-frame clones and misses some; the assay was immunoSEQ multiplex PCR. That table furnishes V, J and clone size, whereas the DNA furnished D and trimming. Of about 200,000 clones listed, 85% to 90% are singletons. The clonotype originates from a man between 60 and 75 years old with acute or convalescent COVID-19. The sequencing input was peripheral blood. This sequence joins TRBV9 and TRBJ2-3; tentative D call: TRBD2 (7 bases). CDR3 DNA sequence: TGTGCCAGCAGCCGCAGGGAGGGGGGCACAGATACGCAGTATTTT. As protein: CASSRREGGTDTQYF.